This T cell receptor (beta chain) was profiled in a study of blood T cell repertoires in COVID-19. Looking at the study overall: From the United States, Italy and Spain came samples of acute and convalescent COVID-19. From T cells, B-cell-depleted T cells, or PBMCs came the material, which was cDNA or gDNA.

V lost 5 bases to trimming and J lost 3 bases, with 14 bases between them. Germline CDR1 is MDHEN and CDR2 is SYDVKM. This CDR3 contains 14 residues. Clones were sequenced by immunoSEQ multiplex PCR, and TCRdb holds only the in-frame ones, with some missing. This sample yields 170,000 or so clones, of which almost 85% are seen a single time; over 12% belongs to the top ten. V gene TRBV28 combines with J gene TRBJ2-7; D gene unclear. The sequenced sample consisted of peripheral blood. This TCR was recovered from a man between 18 and 29 years old with active or convalescent COVID-19. The CDR3 is CASSPTSINYEQYF. The CDR3 bases are TGTGCCAGCAGTCCGACTTCCATAAACTACGAGCAGTACTTC.